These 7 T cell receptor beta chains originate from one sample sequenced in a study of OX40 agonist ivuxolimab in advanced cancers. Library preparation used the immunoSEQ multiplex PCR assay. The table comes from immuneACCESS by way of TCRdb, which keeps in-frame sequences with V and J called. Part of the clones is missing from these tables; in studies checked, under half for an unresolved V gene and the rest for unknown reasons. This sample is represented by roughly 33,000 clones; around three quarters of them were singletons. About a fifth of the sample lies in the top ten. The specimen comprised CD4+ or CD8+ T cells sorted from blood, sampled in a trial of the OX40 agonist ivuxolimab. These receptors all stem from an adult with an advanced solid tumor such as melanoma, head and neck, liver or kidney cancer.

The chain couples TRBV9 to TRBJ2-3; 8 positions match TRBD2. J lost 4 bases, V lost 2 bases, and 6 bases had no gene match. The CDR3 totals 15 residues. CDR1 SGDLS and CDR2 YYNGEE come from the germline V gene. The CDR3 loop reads CASSVTGGPPDTQYF. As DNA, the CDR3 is TGTGCCAGCAGCGTTACGGGGGGGCCCCCAGATACGCAGTATTTT. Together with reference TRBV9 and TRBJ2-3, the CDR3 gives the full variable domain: DSGVTQTPKHLITATGQRVTLRCSPRSGDLSVYWYQQSLDQGLQFLIQYYNGEERAKGNILERFSAQQFPDLHSELNLSSLELGDSALYFCASSVTGGPPDTQYFGPGTRLTVL.

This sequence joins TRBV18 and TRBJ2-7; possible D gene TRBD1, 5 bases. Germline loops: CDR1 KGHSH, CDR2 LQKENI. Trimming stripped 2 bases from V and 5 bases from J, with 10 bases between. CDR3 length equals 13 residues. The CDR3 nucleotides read TGTGCCAGCTCACCAAGTTCAGGGAACGAGCAGTACGTC. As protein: CASSPSSGNEQYV.

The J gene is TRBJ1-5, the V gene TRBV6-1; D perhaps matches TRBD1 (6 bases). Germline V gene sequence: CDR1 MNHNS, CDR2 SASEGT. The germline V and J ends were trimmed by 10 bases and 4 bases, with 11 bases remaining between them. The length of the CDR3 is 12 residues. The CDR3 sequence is CAIGQFNQPQHF. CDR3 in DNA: TGTGCCATCGGACAGTTTAATCAGCCCCAGCATTTT.

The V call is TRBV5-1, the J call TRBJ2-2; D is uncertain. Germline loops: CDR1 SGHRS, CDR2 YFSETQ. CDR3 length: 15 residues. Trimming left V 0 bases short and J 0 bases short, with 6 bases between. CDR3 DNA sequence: TGCGCCAGCAGCTTGGTCCATACGAACACCGGGGAGCTGTTTTTT. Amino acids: CASSLVHTNTGELFF.

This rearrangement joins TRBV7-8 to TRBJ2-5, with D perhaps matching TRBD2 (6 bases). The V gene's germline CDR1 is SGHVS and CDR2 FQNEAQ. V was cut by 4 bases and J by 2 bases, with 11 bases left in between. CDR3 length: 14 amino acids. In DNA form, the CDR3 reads TGTGCCAGCAGCTCCCGGGGGAGACAAGAGACCCAGTACTTC. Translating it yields CASSSRGRQETQYF.

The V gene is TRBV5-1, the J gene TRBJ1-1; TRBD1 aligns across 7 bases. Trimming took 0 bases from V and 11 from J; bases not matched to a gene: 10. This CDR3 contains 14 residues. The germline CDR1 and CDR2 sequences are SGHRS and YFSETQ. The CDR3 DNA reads TGCGCCAGCAGCTTGGGGTTTGAGGGGGCGGAGGCTTTCTTT. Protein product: CASSLGFEGAEAFF.

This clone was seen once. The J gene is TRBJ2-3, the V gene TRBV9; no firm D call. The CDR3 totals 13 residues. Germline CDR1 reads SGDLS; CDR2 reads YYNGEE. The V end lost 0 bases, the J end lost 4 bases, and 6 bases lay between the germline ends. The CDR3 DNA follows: TGTGCCAGCAGCGTAGTGGTATCAGATACGCAGTATTTT. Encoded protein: CASSVVVSDTQYF.